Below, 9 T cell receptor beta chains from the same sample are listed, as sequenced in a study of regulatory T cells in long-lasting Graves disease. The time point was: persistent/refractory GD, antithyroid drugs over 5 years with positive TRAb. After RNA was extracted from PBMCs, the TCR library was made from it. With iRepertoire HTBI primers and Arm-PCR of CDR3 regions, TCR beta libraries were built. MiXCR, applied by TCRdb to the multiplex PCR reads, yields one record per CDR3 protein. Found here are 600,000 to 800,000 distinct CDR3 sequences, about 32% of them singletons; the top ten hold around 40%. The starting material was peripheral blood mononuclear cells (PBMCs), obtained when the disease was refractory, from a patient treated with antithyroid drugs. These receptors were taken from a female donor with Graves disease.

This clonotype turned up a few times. The CDR3 DNA reads as TGTGCCAGTAGTATTAGGGGGCCTAACACTGAAGCTTTCTTT. This encodes CASSIRGPNTEAFF. This chain uses TRBV19 with TRBJ1-1, with 7 bases fitting TRBD1. Germline loops: CDR1 LNHDA, CDR2 SQIVND (reference sequence). The CDR3 spans 14 residues. V gave up 3 bases and J gave up 2 bases; unmatched junction bases: 3.

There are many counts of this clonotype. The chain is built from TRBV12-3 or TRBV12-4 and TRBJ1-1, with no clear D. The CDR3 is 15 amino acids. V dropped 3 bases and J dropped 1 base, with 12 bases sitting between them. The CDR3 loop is CASSFEMATNTEAFF. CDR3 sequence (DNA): TGTGCCAGCAGTTTTGAAATGGCAACGAACACTGAAGCTTTCTTT.

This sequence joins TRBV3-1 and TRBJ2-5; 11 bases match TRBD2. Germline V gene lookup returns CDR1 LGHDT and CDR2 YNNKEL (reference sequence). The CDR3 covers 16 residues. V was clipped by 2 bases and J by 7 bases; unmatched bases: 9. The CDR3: CASSQITSGSRGTQYF. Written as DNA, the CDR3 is TGTGCCAGCAGCCAAATCACTAGCGGGAGTCGGGGGACCCAGTACTTC.

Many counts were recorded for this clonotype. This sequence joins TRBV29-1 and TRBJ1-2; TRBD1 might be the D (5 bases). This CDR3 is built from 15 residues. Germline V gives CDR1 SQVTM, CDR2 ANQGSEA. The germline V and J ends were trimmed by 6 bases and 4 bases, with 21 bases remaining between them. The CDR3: CSVPGPPLHGYGYTF. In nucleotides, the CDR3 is TGCAGCGTCCCGGGACCGCCTCTACATGGCTATGGCTACACCTTC.

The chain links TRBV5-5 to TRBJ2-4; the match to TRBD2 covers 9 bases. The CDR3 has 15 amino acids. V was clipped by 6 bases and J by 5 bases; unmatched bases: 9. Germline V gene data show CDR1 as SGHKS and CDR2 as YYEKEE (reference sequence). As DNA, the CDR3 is TGTGCCAGCACTCGACTAGCGGAGAGTCAAAACATTCAGTACTTC. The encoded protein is CASTRLAESQNIQYF. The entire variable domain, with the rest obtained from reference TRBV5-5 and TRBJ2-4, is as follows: DAGVTQSPTHLIKTRGQQVTLRCSPISGHKSVSWYQQVLGQGPQFIFQYYEKEERGRGNFPDRFSARQFPNYSSELNVNALLLGDSALYLCASTRLAESQNIQYFGAGTRLSVL.

The CDR3 nucleotides are TGTGCCAGCAGCCAAGGGGACAGAGACTACGAGCAGTACTTC. As protein: CASSQGDRDYEQYF. The chain recombines TRBV3-1 with TRBJ2-7; 7 bases map to TRBD1. The V segment lost 1 base and the J segment 3 bases; nucleotides outside the gene matches: 3. There are 14 residues in the CDR3. Germline CDR1 and CDR2: LGHDT and YNNKEL (reference sequence).

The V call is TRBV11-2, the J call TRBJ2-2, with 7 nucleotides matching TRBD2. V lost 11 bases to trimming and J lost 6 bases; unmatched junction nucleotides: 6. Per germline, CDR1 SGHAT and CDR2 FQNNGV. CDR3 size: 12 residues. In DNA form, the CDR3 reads TGTGCCTGGGGGGGGAGGGCCGGGGAGCTGTTTTTT. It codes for CAWGGRAGELFF.

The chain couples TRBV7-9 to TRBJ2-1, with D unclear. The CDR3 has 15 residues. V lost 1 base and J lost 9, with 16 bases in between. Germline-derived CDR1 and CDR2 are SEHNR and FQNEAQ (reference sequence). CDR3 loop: CASSLVGSLTPEQFF. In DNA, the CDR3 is TGTGCCAGCAGCTTAGTCGGCTCATTGACACCTGAGCAGTTCTTC.

This CDR3 reads CASSLLGGPSLGNTEAFF. The CDR3 nucleotides are TGCGCCAGCAGCCTTCTGGGGGGCCCCTCGCTCGGGAACACTGAAGCTTTCTTT. The gene calls are TRBV5-1 and TRBJ1-1; perhaps TRBD1 as D (6 bases). Per the germline V gene, CDR1 is SGHRS and CDR2 is YFSETQ. Trimming stripped 4 bases from V and 1 base from J, with 23 bases between. The CDR3 is made up of 18 amino acids.